These 8 T cell receptor beta chains came from one sample sequenced in a study of shared clonotypes between healthy human individuals. Clones were sequenced by immunoSEQ multiplex PCR, and TCRdb holds only the in-frame ones, with some missing. The table has millions of clones, about 95% seen once. CD45RO-negative, CCR7-positively selected cells formed the naive CD8 fraction, excluding terminally differentiated effector memory CD45RA+ cells. Material for sequencing was naive CD8+ T cells sorted from blood. These receptors all stem from a man between 18 and 35 years old in good health.

The chain joins TRBV5-6 to TRBJ2-2, with 8 bases matching TRBD1. The germline V gene encodes CDR1 SGHDT and CDR2 YYEEEE. V shed 5 bases and J 13 bases; nucleotides not matched to a gene: 10. The CDR3 has 13 residues. CDR3 in amino acids: CASRQQGVLRLFF. In DNA, the CDR3 is TGTGCCAGCAGGCAACAGGGGGTCCTACGGCTGTTTTTT.

The chain uses TRBV5-6 and TRBJ1-5; D perhaps matches TRBD1 (6 bases). CDR1 is SGHDT, CDR2 YYEEEE, per germline. The CDR3 runs 14 residues. Trimming pared 4 bases from V and 11 bases from J, leaving 19 bases between. The CDR3 DNA sequence: TGTGCCAGCAGCACCAGACAGGAGCTGGAGTCCCAGCATTTT. This translates into CASSTRQELESQHF.

The CDR3 is CASSQVGPQNTGELFF. CDR3 DNA: TGCGCCAGCAGCCAAGTGGGACCCCAGAACACCGGGGAGCTGTTTTTT. J is TRBJ2-2 and V is TRBV4-1; the D call may be TRBD1 or TRBD2 (5 bases each). Germline V lookup: CDR1 MGHRA, CDR2 YSYEKL. V was clipped by 1 base and J by 1 base, with 10 bases between them. The CDR3 length is 16 residues.

The genes are TRBV6-5 and TRBJ1-2, with TRBD1 identical over 7 bases. The CDR3 contains 13 residues. Unmatched junction bases numbered 3, after V lost 6 bases and J lost 2 bases. The germline gives CDR1 MNHEY, CDR2 SVGAGI. CDR3 coding DNA: TGTGCCAGCAGGCCGACAGGGAACTATGGCTACACCTTC. It yields the protein CASRPTGNYGYTF.

This clone occurred once. The DNA of the CDR3 is TGTGCCAGCAGTTTATCCCTCGGGACAGGGGAATACGAGCAGTACTTC. It is translated as CASSLSLGTGEYEQYF. The chain links TRBV27 to TRBJ2-7, with 10 bases aligning to TRBD1. Trimming removed 0 bases from V and 4 bases from J; junction bases left unmatched: 6. The CDR3 length is 16 residues. The germline V gene has CDR1 MNHEY and CDR2 SMNVEV (reference sequence).

The genes are TRBV5-4 and TRBJ2-7; tentatively, D is TRBD1 (5 bases). Trimming cost V 3 bases and J 3 bases, with 13 bases left between them. Germline V gene lookup returns CDR1 SGHNT and CDR2 YYREEE (reference sequence). CDR3 length equals 14 residues. CDR3 in DNA: TGTGCCAGCAGCTCTCCGGACATTGACTACGAGCAGTACTTC. It translates to CASSSPDIDYEQYF.

This sequence joins TRBV5-1 and TRBJ2-1, with 10 bases that match TRBD2. Germline V gene data show CDR1 as SGHRS and CDR2 as YFSETQ. V shed 4 bases, J shed 7 bases, and the junction held 11 bases outside the gene matches. The CDR3 contains 16 residues. This CDR3 is CASSGRLAGVVNEQFF. DNA for the CDR3: TGCGCCAGCAGCGGTCGGCTAGCGGGAGTAGTAAATGAGCAGTTCTTC.

CDR3 nucleotide sequence: TGTGCCAGCAGTTTTGTAGACACAGATACGCAGTATTTT. Translating gives CASSFVDTDTQYF. V usage is TRBV27 and J usage is TRBJ2-3; D not certain. The CDR3 sequence is 13 residues long. V shed 3 bases and J shed 2 bases, with 6 bases lying between them. The germline gives CDR1 MNHEY, CDR2 SMNVEV (reference sequence).